The T cell receptor beta chain under discussion was sequenced for a study of radiotherapy plus CTLA-4 blockade in lung cancer (dated 2018 in TCRdb). About the investigation overall: Among the enrolled patients, roughly 19% had an objective response, and less than 40% reached disease control.

V was cut back by 5 bases and J by 2 bases, leaving a gap of 13 bases between them. Counted from cysteine to phenylalanine, this CDR3 has 15 amino acids. The retained sequence is limited to the CDR3, 45 bases, with the frame set at the first base. CDR1 and CDR2, looked up from the germline V gene, are SGHTS and YDEGEE. The study evaluated CTLA-4 blockade (ipilimumab) given together with focal radiation therapy in patients who had chemo-refractory metastatic non-small-cell lung cancer. Details on this clone: What antigen it recognizes has not been identified. The record has no base qualities; no much larger clone is one base away.

Library creation used the immunoSEQ multiplex PCR assay. TCRdb took this table from immuneACCESS and kept in-frame rearrangements with V and J called. Such tables lack part of the clones; where checked against another copy, unresolved V genes explain under half of the gap, and the rest is unexplained. The sample records 85,000 to 90,000 clones, around 72% of which are singletons. More than 12% of the sample is in the top ten clones. Study-level results and caveats: After treatment with radiotherapy and ipilimumab, TCR clones that originated in tumors expanded in peripheral blood. Increased serum interferon-beta after radiation, together with early dynamic changes in blood T cell clones, were reported to be the strongest predictors of response.

Sequencing was performed on peripheral blood, taken from a patient treated with radiotherapy plus ipilimumab. The rearranged segments are TRBV5-8 and TRBJ2-2, and perhaps TRBD1 as D gene, on 6 matching bases. The source is a human donor with non-small cell lung cancer that progressed on radiotherapy plus ipilimumab. The CDR3 region reads CASSPWGHNTGELFF. The bases read TGTGCCAGCAGTCCTTGGGGACATAACACCGGGGAGCTGTTTTTT.